These 14 T cell receptor beta chains were sequenced from one sample in a study of T cell responses to AZD1222 COVID-19 vaccine. Profiling relied on immunoSEQ multiplex PCR, and the TCRdb table lists in-frame clones only, not all of them. The sample yields 60,000 to 65,000 clones, 84% seen once. This sample comprised peripheral blood, obtained on day 0 of AZD1222 vaccination. The origin of the receptors is an adult in good health.

The V call is TRBV15, the J call TRBJ2-3; D could derive from TRBD1 or TRBD2 (5 bases each). V was trimmed by 0 bases and J by 1 base, leaving 11 bases between them. CDR1 and CDR2 from the germline V gene are LNHNV and YYDKDF (reference sequence). This CDR3 has 16 residues. The CDR3 loop is CATSRDRDGRTDTQYF. CDR3 bases: TGTGCCACCAGCAGAGACCGGGACGGACGCACAGATACGCAGTATTTT. The entire variable domain, with the rest obtained from reference TRBV15 and TRBJ2-3, is as follows: DAMVIQNPRYQVTQFGKPVTLSCSQTLNHNVMYWYQQKSSQAPKLLFHYYDKDFNNEADTPDNFQSRRPNTSFCFLDIRSPGLGDTAMYLCATSRDRDGRTDTQYFGPGTRLTVL.

V and J are TRBV6-5 and TRBJ2-7; 7 bases match TRBD1. CDR3 length: 15 amino acids. The J segment lost 0 bases and the V segment lost 6 bases, leaving 8 bases of the junction unmatched. Germline CDR1 MNHEY, CDR2 SVGAGI. The CDR3 here is CASSSQTGSSYEQYF. The CDR3 DNA sequence: TGTGCCAGCAGCTCTCAGACAGGGAGCTCCTACGAGCAGTACTTC.

This clone appeared a single time. This chain joins TRBV3-1 (or the pseudogene TRBV3-2) and TRBJ2-1; 10 bases fit TRBD1. The length of the CDR3 is 15 residues. V was clipped by 5 bases and J by 8 bases; unmatched bases: 9. The germline gives CDR1 LGHDT, CDR2 YNNKEL (reference sequence). The DNA of the CDR3 is TGTGCCAGCAGCACCCCCGGGACAGGGGATCATGAGCAGTTCTTC. As protein: CASSTPGTGDHEQFF.

CDR3 sequence reads: CAIGLSYEQYF. The DNA for the CDR3 is TGTGCCATTGGACTGTCCTACGAGCAGTACTTC. The gene calls are TRBV10-3 and TRBJ2-7; perhaps TRBD2 as D (5 bases). This CDR3 is built from 11 residues. Looked up from germline, CDR1 is ENHRY and CDR2 is SYGVKD. V gave up 9 bases and J gave up 1 base, with 7 bases separating them.

This clone was counted once. V is TRBV4-2 and J is TRBJ1-3; possibly TRBD1 for D (6 bases). Per germline, CDR1 LGHNA and CDR2 YNFKEQ. The ends were cut back, 2 bases at V and 8 bases at J, with 16 bases in the middle. The CDR3 is 15 residues long. CDR3 in DNA: TGTGCCAGCAGCCAATTATCGAGGGGGTTTGACACCATATATTTT. As protein: CASSQLSRGFDTIYF.

As regards this clone: One end of the junction fails to match germline, which may point to a read error. The V and J genes are TRBV11-2 and TRBJ2-5; TRBD2 might be the D (7 bases). Germline V gene sequence: CDR1 SGHAT, CDR2 FQNNGV. CDR3 length: 14 amino acids. CDR3 DNA: TGTGCCAGCAGCCGGGGGGCAGGATTACACACTGGGGACTTC. Translated: CASSRGAGLHTGDF.

This clone was found a few times. V is TRBV18 and J is TRBJ2-7, with 9 bases matching TRBD2. This CDR3 has 16 residues. The V gene end was trimmed by 5 bases and the J gene end by 4 bases; junction bases not matched to a gene: 12. From germline, CDR1 is KGHSH and CDR2 LQKENI. The CDR3: CASSGYGAGGPYEQYF. CDR3 nucleotide sequence: TGTGCCAGCTCAGGGTACGGAGCGGGGGGTCCTTACGAGCAGTACTTC.

In this sample, this clone turned up once. The chain has TRBV9 and TRBJ1-2, with D unclear. Germline V CDR1 and CDR2: SGDLS, YYNGEE. The germline V and J ends were trimmed by 4 bases and 0 bases, with 10 bases remaining between them. This CDR3 region has 14 residues. The DNA of the CDR3 is TGTGCCAGCAGCCCCAAGATAGCTAACTATGGCTACACCTTC. Amino acids: CASSPKIANYGYTF.

This sequence joins TRBV12-3 or TRBV12-4 and TRBJ1-1; the D gene is possibly TRBD1 (6 bases). CDR3 length: 12 residues. The V and J ends lost 4 bases and 6 bases respectively, with 9 bases between them. In nucleotides, the CDR3 is TGTGCCAGCAGTTCTGGACAGCCTGAAGCTTTCTTT. Translation gives CASSSGQPEAFF.

V is TRBV4-3 and J is TRBJ2-2, with D unresolved. From germline, CDR1 is LGHNA and CDR2 YSLEER. Trimming took off 0 bases at V and 6 bases at J, with 8 bases between the two ends. This CDR3 is 14 amino acids long. CDR3 sequence (DNA): TGCGCCAGCAGCCAAGAGGCAGGCCCCGGGGAGCTGTTTTTT. Protein sequence: CASSQEAGPGELFF.

V and J are TRBV19 and TRBJ2-1; D unresolved. CDR1 LNHDA and CDR2 SQIVND come from the germline V gene (reference sequence). The V end lost 3 bases, the J end lost 9 bases, and 12 bases lay between the germline ends. The CDR3 totals 13 residues. The CDR3, as DNA: TGTGCCAGTAGTATGACCCTATCGACTGAGCAGTTCTTC. Translation gives CASSMTLSTEQFF.

This clone was observed once. The V gene is TRBV11-2, the J gene TRBJ2-1, with 7 nucleotides matching TRBD2. Germline CDR1 SGHAT, CDR2 FQNNGV. The length of the CDR3 is 14 residues. The V segment lost 6 bases and the J segment 6 bases; nucleotides outside the gene matches: 8. The CDR3 loop is CASRDPGEGNEQFF. The CDR3 DNA is TGTGCCAGCAGGGATCCTGGGGAGGGCAATGAGCAGTTCTTC.

This clone came up a few times. The rearrangement joins TRBV12-3 or TRBV12-4 to TRBJ1-5; unclear D gene. Trimming stripped 5 bases from V and 3 bases from J, with 8 bases between. The CDR3 has 13 residues. CDR3 nucleotide sequence: TGTGCCAGCAGTCCGGGAATCAATCAGCCCCAGCATTTT. This translates into CASSPGINQPQHF.

The chain has TRBV5-6 and TRBJ2-2, with D perhaps being TRBD1 or TRBD2 (5 bases each). The V and J ends lost 4 bases and 6 bases respectively, with 22 bases between them. The CDR3 totals 17 residues. Germline V gives CDR1 SGHDT, CDR2 YYEEEE. The CDR3 is CASSPRGIFRDAGELFF. CDR3 bases: TGTGCCAGCAGCCCCCGGGGCATTTTTCGCGACGCCGGGGAGCTGTTTTTT. The whole variable domain, filled in from reference TRBV5-6 and TRBJ2-2, reads DAGVTQSPTHLIKTRGQQVTLRCSPKSGHDTVSWYQQALGQGPQFIFQYYEEEERQRGNFPDRFSGHQFPNYSSELNVNALLLGDSALYLCASSPRGIFRDAGELFFGEGSRLTVL.